These 5 T cell receptor beta chains share one sample of origin, sequenced in a study of T cell repertoires in cytomegalovirus infection. Using its own MiXCR run on the reads, TCRdb lists one record per CDR3 protein. Here the sample spans approximately 320,000 distinct CDR3 sequences, over 7.5% being singletons. Sequencing was done on a sample of PBMCs. The receptors stem from a human donor in good health (CMV status not recorded). Some clones in this sample may be carry-over from other donors' samples.

This chain joins TRBV6-8 and TRBJ1-6, with 7 bases matching TRBD1. The V segment lost 2 bases and the J segment 6 bases; nucleotides outside the gene matches: 4. This CDR3 has 15 residues. The germline V gene has CDR1 MNHGY and CDR2 SAAAGT. As DNA, the CDR3 is TGTGCCAGCAGTTACGGGAGACAGGGTAATTCACCCCTCCACTTT. Its protein is CASSYGRQGNSPLHF.

This clonotype was seen many times. The genes are TRBV7-2 and TRBJ1-2; 10 bases align to TRBD1. CDR3 length: 17 residues. The trim removed 5 bases at V and 0 bases at J, leaving 9 bases unmatched. The germline V gene has CDR1 SGHTA and CDR2 FQGNSA. The chain's CDR3 is CASSLDRGQMSNYGYTF. In nucleotides, the CDR3 is TGTGCCAGCAGCCTTGACAGGGGGCAAATGTCTAACTATGGCTACACCTTC.

V is TRBV11-2 and J is TRBJ1-3, with D possibly matching TRBD1 (6 bases). The ends were cut back, 3 bases at V and 4 bases at J, with 10 bases in the middle. CDR3 length: 14 residues. Germline V gene sequence: CDR1 SGHAT, CDR2 FQNNGV. In DNA, the CDR3 is TGTGCCAGCAGCTTTTCGGACAGAGGAAACACCATATATTTT. Protein sequence: CASSFSDRGNTIYF.

This chain joins TRBV28 and TRBJ1-2, with a weak D call TRBD1 (6 bases). Germline V gives CDR1 MDHEN, CDR2 SYDVKM. Trimming removed 11 bases from V and 5 bases from J, with 21 bases in between. The CDR3 spans 14 residues. Written as DNA, the CDR3 is TGTGCCGTGCCCTCGGGGGGGGCAAGATATGGCTACACCTTC. Translating gives CAVPSGGARYGYTF.

This clonotype appeared many times. The V call is TRBV11-1, the J call TRBJ2-1, with 7 bases lining up with TRBD2. The V gene end was trimmed by 3 bases and the J gene end by 5 bases; junction bases not matched to a gene: 4. The CDR3 runs to 14 residues. From germline, CDR1 is SGHAT and CDR2 FQDESV (reference sequence). This CDR3 is CASSLAGVDNEQFF. The CDR3 nucleotides read TGTGCCAGCAGCTTGGCGGGAGTCGACAATGAGCAGTTCTTC.